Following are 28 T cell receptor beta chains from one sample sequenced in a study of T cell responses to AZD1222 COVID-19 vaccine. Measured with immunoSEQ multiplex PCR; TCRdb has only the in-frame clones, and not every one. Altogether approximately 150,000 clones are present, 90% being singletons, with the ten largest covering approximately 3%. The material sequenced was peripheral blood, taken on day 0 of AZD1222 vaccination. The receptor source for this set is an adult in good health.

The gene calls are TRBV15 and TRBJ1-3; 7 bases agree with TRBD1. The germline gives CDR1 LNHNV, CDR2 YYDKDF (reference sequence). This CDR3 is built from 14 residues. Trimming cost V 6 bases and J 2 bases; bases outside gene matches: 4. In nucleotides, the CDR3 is TGTGCCACCAGACAGGGGACGACTGGAAACACCATATATTTT. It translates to CATRQGTTGNTIYF.

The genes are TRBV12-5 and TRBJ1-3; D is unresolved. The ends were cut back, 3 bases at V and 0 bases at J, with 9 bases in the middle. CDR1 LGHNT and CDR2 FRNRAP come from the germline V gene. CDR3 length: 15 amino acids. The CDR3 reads CASGLMGSSGNTIYF. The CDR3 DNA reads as TGTGCTAGTGGTTTAATGGGATCCTCTGGAAACACCATATATTTT. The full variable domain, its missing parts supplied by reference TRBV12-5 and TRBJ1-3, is DARVTQTPRHKVTEMGQEVTMRCQPILGHNTVFWYRQTMMQGLELLAYFRNRAPLDDSGMPKDRFSAEMPDATLATLKIQPSEPRDSAVYFCASGLMGSSGNTIYFGEGSWLTVV.

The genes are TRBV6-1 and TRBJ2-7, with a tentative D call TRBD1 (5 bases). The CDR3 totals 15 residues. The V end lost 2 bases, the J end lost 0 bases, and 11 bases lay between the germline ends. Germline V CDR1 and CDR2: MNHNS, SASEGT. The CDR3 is CASSEFRASSYEQYF. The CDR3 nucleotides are TGTGCCAGCAGTGAATTCAGGGCTAGCTCCTACGAGCAGTACTTC.

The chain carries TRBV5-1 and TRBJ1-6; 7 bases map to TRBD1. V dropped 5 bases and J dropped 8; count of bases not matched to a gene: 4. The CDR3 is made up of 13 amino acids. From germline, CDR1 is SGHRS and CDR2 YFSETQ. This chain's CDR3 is CASRTGTDSPLHF. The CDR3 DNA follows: TGCGCCAGCAGGACAGGGACTGATTCACCCCTCCACTTT.

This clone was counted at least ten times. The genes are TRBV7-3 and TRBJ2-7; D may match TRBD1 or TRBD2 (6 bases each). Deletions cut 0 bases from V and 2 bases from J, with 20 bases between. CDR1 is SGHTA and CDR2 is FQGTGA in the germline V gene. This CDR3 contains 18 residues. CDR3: CASSLTGQGSGPTYEQYF. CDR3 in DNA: TGTGCCAGCAGCTTAACCGGGCAGGGGAGCGGGCCGACCTACGAGCAGTACTTC.

CDR3 protein: CASIPDRAPYEQYF. The CDR3 DNA reads TGTGCCAGCATTCCGGACAGGGCCCCCTACGAGCAGTACTTC. The chain carries TRBV6-6 and TRBJ2-7, with 8 bases identical to TRBD1. Trimming cost V 7 bases and J 2 bases; bases outside gene matches: 7. The CDR3 extends over 14 amino acids. Germline loops: CDR1 MNHNY, CDR2 SVGAGI (reference sequence).

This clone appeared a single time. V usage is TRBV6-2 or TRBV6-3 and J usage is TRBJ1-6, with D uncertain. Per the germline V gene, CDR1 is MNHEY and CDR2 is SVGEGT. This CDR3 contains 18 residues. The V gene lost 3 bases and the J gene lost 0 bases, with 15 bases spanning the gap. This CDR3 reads CASSYLGGVGSYNSPLHF. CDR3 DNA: TGTGCCAGCAGTTATCTCGGCGGCGTTGGCTCCTATAATTCACCCCTCCACTTT.

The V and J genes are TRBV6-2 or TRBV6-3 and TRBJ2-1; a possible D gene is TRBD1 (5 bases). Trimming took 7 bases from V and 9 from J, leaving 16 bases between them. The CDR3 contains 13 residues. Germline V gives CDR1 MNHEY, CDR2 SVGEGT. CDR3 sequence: CASTPDTTGEQFF. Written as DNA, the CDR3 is TGTGCCAGCACCCCGGACACTACAGGTGAGCAGTTCTTC.

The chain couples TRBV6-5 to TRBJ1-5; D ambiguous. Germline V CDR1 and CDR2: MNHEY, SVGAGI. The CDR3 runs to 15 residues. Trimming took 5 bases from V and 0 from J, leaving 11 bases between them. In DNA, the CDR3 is TGTGCCAGCAGTCCAACCCAATATAGCAATCAGCCCCAGCATTTT. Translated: CASSPTQYSNQPQHF.

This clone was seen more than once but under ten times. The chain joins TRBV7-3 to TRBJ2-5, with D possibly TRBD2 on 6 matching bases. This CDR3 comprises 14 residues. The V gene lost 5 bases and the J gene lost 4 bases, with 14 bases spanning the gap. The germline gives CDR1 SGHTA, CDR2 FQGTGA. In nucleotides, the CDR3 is TGTGCCAGCAGCCGGGGGTTACCCCCAGAGACCCAGTACTTC. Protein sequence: CASSRGLPPETQYF.

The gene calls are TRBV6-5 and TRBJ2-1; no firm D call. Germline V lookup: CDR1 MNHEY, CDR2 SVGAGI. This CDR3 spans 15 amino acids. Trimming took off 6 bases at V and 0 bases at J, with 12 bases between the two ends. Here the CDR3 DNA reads TGTGCCAGCAGCCCCACACTCGACTCCTACAATGAGCAGTTCTTC. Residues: CASSPTLDSYNEQFF.

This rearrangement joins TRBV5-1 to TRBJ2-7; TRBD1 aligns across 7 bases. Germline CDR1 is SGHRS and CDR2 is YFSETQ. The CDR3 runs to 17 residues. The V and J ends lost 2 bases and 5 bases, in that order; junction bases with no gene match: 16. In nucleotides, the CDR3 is TGCGCCAGCAGCTTACCCCTCCCGGACAGGATTAGGGACGAGCAGTACTTC. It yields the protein CASSLPLPDRIRDEQYF.

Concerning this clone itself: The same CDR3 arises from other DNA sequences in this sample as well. CDR3 in amino acids: CASSRTENTEAFF. In DNA, the CDR3 is TGTGCCAGCAGCCGGACAGAGAACACTGAAGCTTTCTTT. The J gene is TRBJ1-1, the V gene TRBV3-1 (or the pseudogene TRBV3-2), with a possible D match to TRBD1 (6 bases). Germline V gives CDR1 LGHDT, CDR2 YNNKEL (reference sequence). The CDR3 has 13 residues. V dropped 4 bases and J dropped 1 base, with 7 bases sitting between them.

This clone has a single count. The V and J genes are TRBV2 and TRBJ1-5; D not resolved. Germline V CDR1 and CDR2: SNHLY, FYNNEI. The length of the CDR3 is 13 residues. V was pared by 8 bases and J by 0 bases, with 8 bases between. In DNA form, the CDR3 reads TGTGCCAGCCGGGCCAATAGCAATCAGCCCCAGCATTTT. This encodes CASRANSNQPQHF. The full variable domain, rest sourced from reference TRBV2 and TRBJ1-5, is EPEVTQTPSHQVTQMGQEVILRCVPISNHLYFYWYRQILGQKVEFLVSFYNNEISEKSEIFDDQFSVERPDGSNFTLKIRSTKLEDSAMYFCASRANSNQPQHFGDGTRLSIL.

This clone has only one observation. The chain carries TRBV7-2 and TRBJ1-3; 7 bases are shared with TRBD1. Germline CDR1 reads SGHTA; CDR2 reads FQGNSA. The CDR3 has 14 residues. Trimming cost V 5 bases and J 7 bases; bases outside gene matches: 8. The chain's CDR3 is CASSLDRVENTIYF. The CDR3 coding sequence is TGTGCCAGCAGCCTCGACAGGGTCGAGAACACCATATATTTT.

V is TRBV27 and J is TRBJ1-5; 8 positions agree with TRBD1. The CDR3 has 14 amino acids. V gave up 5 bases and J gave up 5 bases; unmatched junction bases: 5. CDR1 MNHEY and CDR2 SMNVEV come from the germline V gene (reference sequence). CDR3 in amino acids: CASSPTGAHQPQHF. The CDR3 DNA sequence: TGTGCCAGCAGTCCGACAGGGGCGCATCAGCCCCAGCATTTT.

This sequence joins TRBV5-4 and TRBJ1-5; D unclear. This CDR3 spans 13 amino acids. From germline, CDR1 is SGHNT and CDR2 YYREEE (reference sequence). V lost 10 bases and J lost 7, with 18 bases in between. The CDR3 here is CAGSFHGQQPQHF. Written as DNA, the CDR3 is TGTGCCGGTAGCTTCCACGGGCAACAGCCCCAGCATTTT.

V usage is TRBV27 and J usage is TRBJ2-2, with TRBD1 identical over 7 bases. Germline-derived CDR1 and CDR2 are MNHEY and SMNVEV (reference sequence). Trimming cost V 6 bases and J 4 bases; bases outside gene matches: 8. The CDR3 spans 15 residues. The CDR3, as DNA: TGTGCCAGCAGATTTAGACAGGGTGGCACCGGGGAGCTGTTTTTT. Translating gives CASRFRQGGTGELFF.

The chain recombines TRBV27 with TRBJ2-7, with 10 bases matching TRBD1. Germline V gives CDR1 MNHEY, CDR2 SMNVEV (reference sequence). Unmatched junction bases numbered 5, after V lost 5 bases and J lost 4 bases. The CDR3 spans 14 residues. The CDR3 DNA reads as TGTGCCAGCAGTCCCGGACAGGGGGGATACGAGCAGTACTTC. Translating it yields CASSPGQGGYEQYF.

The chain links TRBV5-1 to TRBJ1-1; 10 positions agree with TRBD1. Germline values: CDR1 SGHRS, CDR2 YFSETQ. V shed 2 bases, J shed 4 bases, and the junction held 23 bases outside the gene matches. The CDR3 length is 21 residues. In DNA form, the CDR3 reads TGCGCCAGCAGCTTCGACAGGTGGGATAGACAGGGGGCTTCTGAGAGCACTGAAGCTTTCTTT. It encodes CASSFDRWDRQGASESTEAFF.

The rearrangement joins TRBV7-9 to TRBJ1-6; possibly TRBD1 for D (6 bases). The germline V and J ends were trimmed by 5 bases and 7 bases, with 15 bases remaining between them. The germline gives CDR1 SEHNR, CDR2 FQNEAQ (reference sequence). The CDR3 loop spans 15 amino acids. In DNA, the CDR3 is TGTGCCAGCAGCCCAAGGGCAGGGGAAAATTCACCCCTCCACTTT. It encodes CASSPRAGENSPLHF. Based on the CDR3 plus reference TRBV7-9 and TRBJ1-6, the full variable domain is DTGVSQNPRHKITKRGQNVTFRCDPISEHNRLYWYRQTLGQGPEFLTYFQNEAQLEKSRLLSDRFSAERPKGSFSTLEIQRTEQGDSAMYLCASSPRAGENSPLHFGNGTRLTVT.

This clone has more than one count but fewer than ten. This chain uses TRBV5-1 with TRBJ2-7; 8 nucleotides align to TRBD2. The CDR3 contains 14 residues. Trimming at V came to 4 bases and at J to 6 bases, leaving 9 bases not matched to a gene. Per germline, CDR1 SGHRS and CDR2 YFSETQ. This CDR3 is CASSIGGAGGEQYF. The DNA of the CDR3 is TGCGCCAGCAGCATTGGTGGGGCGGGGGGCGAGCAGTACTTC.

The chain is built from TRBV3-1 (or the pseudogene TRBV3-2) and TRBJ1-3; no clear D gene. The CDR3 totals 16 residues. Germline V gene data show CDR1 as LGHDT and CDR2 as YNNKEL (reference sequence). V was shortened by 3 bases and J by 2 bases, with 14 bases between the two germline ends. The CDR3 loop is CASSQGGLSTGNTIYF. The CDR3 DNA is TGTGCCAGCAGCCAGGGTGGGCTCTCTACTGGAAACACCATATATTTT.

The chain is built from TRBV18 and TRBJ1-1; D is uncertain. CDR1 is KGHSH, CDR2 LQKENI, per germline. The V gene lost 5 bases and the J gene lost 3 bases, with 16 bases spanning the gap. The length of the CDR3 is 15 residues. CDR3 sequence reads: CASSSGRTWDTEAFF. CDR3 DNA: TGTGCCAGCTCATCCGGCCGGACTTGGGACACTGAAGCTTTCTTT.

The CDR3 sequence: CASTTLGGSNQPQHF. In nucleotides, the CDR3 is TGTGCCAGCACTACCCTAGGCGGAAGCAATCAGCCCCAGCATTTT. The rearrangement uses TRBV27 and TRBJ1-5; D is unclear. Per the germline V gene, CDR1 is MNHEY and CDR2 is SMNVEV (reference sequence). V dropped 7 bases and J dropped 1 base, with 14 bases sitting between them. The CDR3 loop spans 15 amino acids.

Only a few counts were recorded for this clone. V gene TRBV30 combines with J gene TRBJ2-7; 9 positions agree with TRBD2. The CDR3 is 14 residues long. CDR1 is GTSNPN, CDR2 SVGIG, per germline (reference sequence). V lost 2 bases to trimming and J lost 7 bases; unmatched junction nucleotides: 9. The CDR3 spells CAWSFAGGPWEQYF. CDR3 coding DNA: TGTGCCTGGAGTTTCGCGGGGGGGCCCTGGGAGCAGTACTTC.

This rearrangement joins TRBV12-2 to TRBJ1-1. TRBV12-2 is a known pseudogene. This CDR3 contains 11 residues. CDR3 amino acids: CASRLDPQAFF. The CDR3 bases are TGTGCAAGTCGCTTAGATCCGCAAGCTTTCTTT.

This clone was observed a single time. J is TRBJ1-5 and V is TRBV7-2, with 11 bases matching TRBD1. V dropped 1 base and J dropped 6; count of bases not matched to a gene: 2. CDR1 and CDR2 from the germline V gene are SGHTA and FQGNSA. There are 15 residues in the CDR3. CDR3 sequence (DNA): TGTGCCAGCAGCTTAGGGACAGGGGGCCCTCAGCCCCAGCATTTT. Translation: CASSLGTGGPQPQHF.